This T cell receptor (beta chain) came from a study of cytomegalovirus exposure and HLA in healthy donors. Study observations and caveats: Clonal expansion, a later analysis showed, was greater in HLA-associated TCR beta chains than in equally common others.

V lost 3 bases, J lost 5 bases, and 16 bases lay in between. This CDR3 region has 14 residues. From germline, CDR1 is SQVTM and CDR2 ANQGSEA. A multiplex PCR was run with 60 Vbeta primers and 13 Jbeta primers. Produced via immunoSEQ multiplex PCR; TCRdb's table is partial and in-frame only. The data show approximately 150,000 clones, approximately 77% seen once. On this clone: Its antigen is not known.

The sequenced material came from PBMCs. The V and J genes are TRBV29-1 and TRBJ1-1; D unresolved. This sequence was found in a woman aged 55-69 years in good health and CMV-seronegative. CDR3 nucleotides: TGCAGCGTTGATTTCCCCTTTGGGCCAACTGAAGCTTTCTTT. Amino acid sequence: CSVDFPFGPTEAFF.